Listed below are T cell receptor beta chains from one sample, sequenced in a study of shared clonotypes between healthy human individuals. Assay used: immunoSEQ multiplex PCR; TCRdb lists only in-frame clones, some missing. This table has about 700,000 clones, 74% appearing once. The sample comprised memory CD4+ T cells sorted from blood. Receptor source: a woman aged 25-40 years in good health. Each CDR3 is given with its conserved first and last residue. D genes are given only for firm matches. A row's size may be missing; if present it is once, few, many or a size class.

d_gene | j_gene | v_gene | abundance | CDR3aa | CDR3nt
NA | TRBJ2-5 | TRBV4-1 | NA | CAGALAEQETQYF | TGCGCCGGAGCCTTAGCGGAACAAGAGACCCAGTACTTC
TRBD1 | TRBJ1-2 | TRBV6-1 | NA | CASSKGQVYGYTF | TGTGCCAGCAGTAAGGGACAGGTATATGGCTACACCTTC
NA | TRBJ2-3 | TRBV6-6 | NA | CASSYSKVGRADTQYF | TGTGCCAGCAGTTACTCGAAGGTCGGAAGGGCAGATACGCAGTATTTT
NA | TRBJ2-5 | TRBV21-1 | NA | CASSKRTGSGQETQYF | TGTGCCAGCAGCAAACGGACAGGGAGCGGGCAAGAGACCCAGTACTTC
NA | TRBJ1-1 | TRBV5-1 | NA | CASSLASGGYTEAFF | TGCGCCAGCAGCTTGGCCTCGGGGGGCTACACTGAAGCTTTCTTT
NA | TRBJ2-2 | TRBV6-1 | NA | CASSEVGDTGELFF | TGTGCCAGCAGTGAAGTCGGCGATACCGGGGAGCTGTTTTTT
NA | TRBJ2-5 | TRBV7-3 | NA | CASSPLGGEETQYF | TGTGCCAGCAGCCCGTTGGGCGGAGAAGAGACCCAGTACTTC
TRBD1 | TRBJ1-1 | TRBV12-5 | few | CASGPGQGPLGTEAFF | TGTGCTAGTGGTCCGGGACAGGGCCCCTTGGGGACTGAAGCTTTCTTT
TRBD1 | TRBJ2-7 | TRBV19 | NA | CASSPWWDRGYEQYF | TGTGCCAGTAGTCCCTGGTGGGACAGGGGCTACGAGCAGTACTTC
NA | TRBJ2-1 | TRBV5-5 | once | CASSSYRDSTYNEQFF | TGTGCCAGCAGTTCCTACCGGGACTCCACCTACAATGAGCAGTTCTTC
NA | TRBJ1-2 | TRBV4-1 | NA | CASSQETTGIGGYTF | TGCGCCAGCAGCCAGGAAACAACAGGGATCGGGGGCTACACCTTC
NA | TRBJ1-3 | TRBV7-6 | NA | CASSLTTPGNTIYF | TGTGCCAGCAGCTTGACGACACCTGGAAACACCATATATTTT
NA | TRBJ1-1 | TRBV5-6 | NA | CASSPPSRAEAFF | TGTGCCAGCAGCCCTCCCTCCCGGGCTGAAGCTTTCTTT
NA | TRBJ2-7 | TRBV5-1 | NA | CASSLGQDKLSYEQYF | TGCGCCAGCAGCTTGGGGCAGGATAAATTATCCTACGAGCAGTACTTC
TRBD1 | TRBJ2-3 | TRBV28 | NA | CASRTGTASTDTQYF | TGTGCCAGCAGGACCGGGACAGCTAGCACAGATACGCAGTATTTT
NA | TRBJ2-1 | TRBV5-1 | few | CASSLGWSQLYNEQFF | TGCGCCAGCAGCTTGGGATGGTCTCAGCTTTACAATGAGCAGTTCTTC
NA | TRBJ1-1 | TRBV5-1 | few | CASSFAINTEAFF | TGCGCCAGCAGCTTTGCGATCAACACTGAAGCTTTCTTT